The source of this T cell receptor (beta chain) is a study of blood T cells in healthy people across ages. Notes on the study in general: Aged donors had fewer naive CD4+ cells and lower diversity than long-lived donors. In the absence of known donor CMV status, changes in expanded clonotypes were possibly confounded.

As for this clonotype: The target antigen is unknown.

Alongside a J-beta primer mix, a sample-barcoded 5' primer served in a second PCR lasting roughly 7 to 11 cycles. Each CDR3 protein is one row after TCRdb ran MiXCR on the 5' RACE reads. The sample has about 590,000 distinct CDR3 sequences; about 30% are singletons. CDR1 MDHEN and CDR2 SYDVKM come from the germline V gene. This CDR3 region has 14 residues. The origin of this receptor is an elderly woman in good health. The chain carries TRBV28 and TRBJ2-7; D is ambiguous. Judging by the DNA end, TRBJ2-5 fits better; the J call may be wrong. The sample consisted of blood. CDR3 nucleotides: TGTGCCAGCAGTCTCGCAAGGTTTCGAGAGACCCAGTACTTC. As protein: CASSLARFRETQYF.